This passage covers 25 T cell receptor beta chains from one sample sequenced in a study of T-cell memory formation after mild COVID-19. TCRdb redid the calling of the 5' RACE reads with MiXCR, one entry per CDR3 protein. Here the sample spans roughly 620,000 distinct CDR3 sequences, 15% to 20% being singletons. The sequenced sample was PBMCs or a T cell subset sorted from them (not recorded which). The receptors shown here come from an adult woman who had mild COVID-19 (a few samples of this study predate the infection). Cell type and time point are not known.

In this sample, this clonotype turned up a few times. V gene TRBV4-1 combines with J gene TRBJ2-5; possible D gene TRBD1, 6 bases. With 2 bases removed from V and 5 bases from J, the gap between germline ends came to 21 bases. The CDR3 is 17 amino acids. The germline gives CDR1 MGHRA, CDR2 YSYEKL. CDR3 in DNA: TGCGCCAGCAGCCAAACCATCCAGACAGGTGGACCTGAGACCCAGTACTTC. Its translation is CASSQTIQTGGPETQYF.

This clonotype showed up many times. The chain carries TRBV12-3 or TRBV12-4 and TRBJ2-1; a weak D match, TRBD2 (6 bases). There are 16 residues in the CDR3. Trimming removed 2 bases from V and 8 bases from J, with 19 bases in between. CDR3 sequence (DNA): TGTGCCAGCAGTTTATCTAATTTCGGAGGGCGGGATGAGCAGTTCTTC. Protein: CASSLSNFGGRDEQFF.

The chain is built from TRBV12-3 or TRBV12-4 and TRBJ1-4; D may be TRBD2 (5 bases). The DNA end is a closer match to TRBJ2-2, so the J assignment may be wrong. The CDR3 spans 18 residues. The chain's CDR3 is CASSLSWTEELNLGELFF. CDR3 DNA sequence: TGTGCCAGCAGTTTAAGCTGGACGGAGGAGCTCAACCTGGGGGAGCTGTTTTTT.

The V call is TRBV5-5, the J call TRBJ1-5; 7 nucleotides agree with TRBD1. V shed 4 bases and J 3 bases; nucleotides not matched to a gene: 13. The germline CDR1 and CDR2 sequences are SGHKS and YYEKEE (reference sequence). The CDR3 totals 17 residues. This CDR3 is CASSPGRDRVINQPQHF. Written as DNA, the CDR3 is TGTGCCAGCAGCCCGGGAAGAGACAGGGTCATCAATCAGCCCCAGCATTTT.

This clonotype has only a few counts. The rearrangement uses TRBV5-1 and TRBJ2-1, with 10 nucleotides matching TRBD2. Germline-derived CDR1 and CDR2 are SGHRS and YFSETQ. J was trimmed by 8 bases and V by 5 bases; bases with no gene match: 7. This CDR3 is 14 amino acids long. CDR3 loop: CASRSDSGGYEQFF. CDR3 nucleotide sequence: TGCGCCAGCAGATCAGATAGCGGGGGGTATGAGCAGTTCTTC. The variable domain in full, completed from reference TRBV5-1 and TRBJ2-1, reads KAGVTQTPRYLIKTRGQQVTLSCSPISGHRSVSWYQQTPGQGLQFLFEYFSETQRNKGNFPGRFSGRQFSNSRSEMNVSTLELGDSALYLCASRSDSGGYEQFFGPGTRLTVL.

The chain recombines TRBV7-2 with TRBJ2-5; unclear D gene. CDR3 length equals 17 residues. Germline CDR1 and CDR2: SGHTA and FQGNSA. Between the trimmed V and J ends, which lost 5 bases and 8 bases, there was a span of 27 bases. The CDR3 DNA follows: TGTGCCAGCAGCCTCCCCTGGGTTAAAACAGTTAAGAGAACCCAGTACTTC. Protein product: CASSLPWVKTVKRTQYF.

The chain joins TRBV5-1 to TRBJ1-1; D unresolved. The CDR3 consists of 13 residues. V was trimmed by 4 bases and J by 1 base, leaving 8 bases between them. CDR1 SGHRS and CDR2 YFSETQ come from the germline V gene. This chain's CDR3 is CASSGLSNTEAFF. DNA for the CDR3: TGCGCCAGCAGCGGTCTTTCGAACACTGAAGCTTTCTTT. The full variable domain, completed using reference TRBV5-1 and TRBJ1-1, is KAGVTQTPRYLIKTRGQQVTLSCSPISGHRSVSWYQQTPGQGLQFLFEYFSETQRNKGNFPGRFSGRQFSNSRSEMNVSTLELGDSALYLCASSGLSNTEAFFGQGTRLTVV.

This clonotype was seen many times. V is TRBV20-1 and J is TRBJ2-2, with D possibly being TRBD1 or TRBD2 (5 bases each). The CDR3 consists of 14 residues. The V end was cut by 6 bases, the J end by 2 bases, with 13 bases between. Looked up from germline, CDR1 is DFQATT and CDR2 is SNEGSKA (reference sequence). CDR3 sequence (DNA): TGCAGTGCCATGGGGACCACAAACACCGGGGAGCTGTTTTTT. Translation: CSAMGTTNTGELFF.

This rearrangement joins TRBV5-5 to TRBJ2-5; D unresolved. With 4 bases removed from V and 2 bases from J, the gap between germline ends came to 6 bases. Germline loops: CDR1 SGHKS, CDR2 YYEKEE (reference sequence). The CDR3 has 12 amino acids. Here the CDR3 DNA reads TGTGCCAGCAGCGTACCACAAGAGACCCAGTACTTC. This codes for CASSVPQETQYF.

This clonotype was recorded a few times. V is TRBV5-5 and J is TRBJ1-6; D unresolved. CDR1 is SGHKS, CDR2 YYEKEE, per germline (reference sequence). Trimming stripped 0 bases from V and 12 bases from J, with 13 bases between. This CDR3 region has 14 residues. The CDR3 DNA sequence: TGTGCCAGCAGCTTGGAAGGGCAGCGCGGACCCCTCCACTTT. This codes for CASSLEGQRGPLHF.

In this sample, this clonotype turned up a few times. V gene TRBV7-9 combines with J gene TRBJ1-6; D ambiguous. The germline gives CDR1 SEHNR, CDR2 FQNEAQ (reference sequence). The V and J ends lost 1 base and 7 bases respectively, with 14 bases between them. This CDR3 contains 16 residues. In DNA, the CDR3 is TGTGCCAGCAGCTTAGTTCGTGCGGGTCACAATTCACCCCTCCACTTT. As protein: CASSLVRAGHNSPLHF.

The J gene is TRBJ2-1, the V gene TRBV5-1; TRBD2 matches 9 bases. Germline values: CDR1 SGHRS, CDR2 YFSETQ. Trimming took 3 bases from V and 0 from J; bases not matched to a gene: 7. This CDR3 has 17 amino acids. The CDR3 coding sequence is TGCGCCAGCAGCTCCTCTCCTAGCGGGACCTCCTACAATGAGCAGTTCTTC. It translates to CASSSSPSGTSYNEQFF.

The chain employs TRBV7-9 and TRBJ2-5; tentatively, D is TRBD1 (5 bases). Germline CDR1 and CDR2: SEHNR and FQNEAQ (reference sequence). Trimming removed 5 bases from V and 5 bases from J, with 18 bases in between. CDR3 length: 15 amino acids. CDR3 in amino acids: CASSPRLGDGETQYF. The CDR3 nucleotides read TGTGCCAGCAGCCCCCGTTTAGGGGATGGCGAGACCCAGTACTTC.

The rearrangement joins TRBV2 to TRBJ1-5; D gene unclear. Germline-derived CDR1 and CDR2 are SNHLY and FYNNEI. V was trimmed by 6 bases and J by 5 bases, leaving 11 bases between them. This CDR3 contains 13 residues. The CDR3 nucleotides read TGTGCCAGCAGACCCCTGGTGGATCAGCCCCAGCATTTT. This translates into CASRPLVDQPQHF.

This clonotype was observed many times. The rearrangement uses TRBV3-1 and TRBJ2-3; D is possibly TRBD2 (7 bases). This CDR3 has 13 residues. The V and J ends lost 3 bases and 9 bases respectively, with 13 bases between them. CDR1 LGHDT and CDR2 YNNKEL come from the germline V gene (reference sequence). The CDR3 region is CASSHGGGTTQYF. CDR3 nucleotide sequence: TGTGCCAGCAGCCATGGGGGGGGGACAACGCAGTATTTT.

The chain has TRBV9 and TRBJ1-3; tentatively, D is TRBD1 (6 bases). Germline V gives CDR1 SGDLS, CDR2 YYNGEE. This CDR3 region has 16 residues. V lost 0 bases and J 3 bases, leaving 13 bases between the germline ends. CDR3 protein: CASSVDPGVYGNTIYF. CDR3 DNA: TGTGCCAGCAGCGTAGACCCAGGGGTATATGGAAACACCATATATTTT. Supplemented by reference TRBV9 and TRBJ1-3, the full variable domain reads DSGVTQTPKHLITATGQRVTLRCSPRSGDLSVYWYQQSLDQGLQFLIQYYNGEERAKGNILERFSAQQFPDLHSELNLSSLELGDSALYFCASSVDPGVYGNTIYFGEGSWLTVV.

This clonotype was picked up many times. The DNA for the CDR3 is TGCGCCAGCAGCTTCGGACAGGGCGCCGCCAATGAGCAGTTCTTC. This encodes CASSFGQGAANEQFF. The rearrangement joins TRBV5-1 to TRBJ2-1; the match to TRBD1 covers 8 bases. Germline V CDR1 and CDR2: SGHRS, YFSETQ. V lost 2 bases, J lost 6 bases, and 7 bases stayed unmatched. This CDR3 region has 15 residues.

The rearrangement links TRBV20-1 to TRBJ2-5, with no clear D. Germline values: CDR1 DFQATT, CDR2 SNEGSKA (reference sequence). The V end lost 8 bases, the J end lost 1 base, and 23 bases lay between the germline ends. The CDR3 is 16 amino acids. In nucleotides, the CDR3 is TGCAGTACCACCTTCAGACTCGAGACCTTCCAAGAGACCCAGTACTTC. Protein: CSTTFRLETFQETQYF.

This chain connects TRBV20-1 to TRBJ1-1; D is unclear. CDR1 is DFQATT and CDR2 is SNEGSKA in the germline V gene (reference sequence). The CDR3 spans 12 residues. V lost 0 bases, J lost 5 bases, and 7 bases lay in between. This CDR3 reads CSARDSQTEAFF. The CDR3 DNA sequence: TGCAGTGCTAGAGACTCCCAAACTGAAGCTTTCTTT.

V gene TRBV12-3 or TRBV12-4 combines with J gene TRBJ1-1; 7 nucleotides agree with TRBD1. V shed 5 bases, J shed 8 bases, and the junction held 8 bases outside the gene matches. The CDR3 consists of 13 residues. As DNA, the CDR3 is TGTGCCAGCAGTCGGAGGGGGCTCGAGGAAGCTTTCTTT. The encoded protein is CASSRRGLEEAFF.

This clonotype showed up many times. The chain links TRBV4-2 to TRBJ1-1; maybe TRBD1 (6 bases). CDR1 LGHNA and CDR2 YNFKEQ come from the germline V gene. Trimming left V 4 bases short and J 4 bases short, with 19 bases between. The CDR3 covers 16 residues. CDR3 nucleotide sequence: TGTGCCAGCAGCCCCTTGGGACAAGGAAAGCCCACTGAAGCTTTCTTT. This codes for CASSPLGQGKPTEAFF.

This clonotype came up many times. The chain is built from TRBV7-2 and TRBJ2-1, with 14 bases identical to TRBD2. CDR1 is SGHTA, CDR2 FQGNSA, per germline. The J segment lost 7 bases and the V segment lost 3 bases, leaving 5 bases of the junction unmatched. This CDR3 is 16 amino acids long. In DNA, the CDR3 is TGTGCCAGCAGCTTCGGACTAGCGGGGGGCAGGAATGAGCAGTTCTTC. Amino acids: CASSFGLAGGRNEQFF.

CDR3 in DNA: TGTGCCAGCAGCTTAACCGGCGGGAGGGCCTTAGAGACCCAGTACTTC. Its protein product is CASSLTGGRALETQYF. This chain links TRBV7-3 with TRBJ2-5; TRBD2 matches 9 bases. There are 16 residues in the CDR3. Germline V gene sequence: CDR1 SGHTA, CDR2 FQGTGA. Trimming cost V 0 bases and J 4 bases; bases outside gene matches: 6.

In its sample, this clonotype was seen many times. The gene calls are TRBV7-6 and TRBJ2-7, with D possibly being TRBD1 (5 bases). Deletions cut 0 bases from V and 3 bases from J, with 6 bases between. Per the germline V gene, CDR1 is SGHVS and CDR2 is FNYEAQ. The CDR3 runs to 13 residues. CDR3 amino acids: CASSLATDYEQYF. The DNA of the CDR3 is TGTGCCAGCAGCTTAGCGACAGACTACGAGCAGTACTTC.

The chain is built from TRBV30 and TRBJ2-1, with 7 nucleotides matching TRBD2. The CDR3 runs to 15 residues. Germline V gives CDR1 GTSNPN, CDR2 SVGIG (reference sequence). Germline trimming cut 0 bases from V and 4 bases from J; bases unmatched to any gene: 6. The CDR3 protein is CAWSVLVGGYNEQFF. DNA of the CDR3: TGTGCCTGGAGTGTACTGGTCGGGGGGTACAATGAGCAGTTCTTC.